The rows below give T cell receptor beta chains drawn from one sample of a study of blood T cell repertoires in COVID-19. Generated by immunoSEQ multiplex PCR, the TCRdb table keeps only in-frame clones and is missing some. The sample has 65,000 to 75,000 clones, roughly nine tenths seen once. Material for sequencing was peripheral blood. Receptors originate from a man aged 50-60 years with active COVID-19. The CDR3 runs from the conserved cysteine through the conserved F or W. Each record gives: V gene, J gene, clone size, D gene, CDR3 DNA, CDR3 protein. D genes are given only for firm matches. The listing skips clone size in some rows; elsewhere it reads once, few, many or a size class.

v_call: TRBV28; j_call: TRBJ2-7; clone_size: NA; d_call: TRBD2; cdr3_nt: TGTGCCAGCAGCCCGACTAGCGGGATTCACTACGAGCAGTACTTC; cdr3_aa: CASSPTSGIHYEQYF
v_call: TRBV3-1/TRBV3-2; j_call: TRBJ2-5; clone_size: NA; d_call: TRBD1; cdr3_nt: TGTGCCAGCAGCACAGGGGCGGTAAAGACCCAGTACTTC; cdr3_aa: CASSTGAVKTQYF
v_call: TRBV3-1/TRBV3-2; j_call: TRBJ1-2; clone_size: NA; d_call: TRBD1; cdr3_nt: TGTGCCAGCAGCCTCGGGGACAGGGGGCCTTATGGCTACACCTTC; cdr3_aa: CASSLGDRGPYGYTF
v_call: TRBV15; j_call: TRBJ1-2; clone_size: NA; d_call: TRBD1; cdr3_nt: TGTGCCACCAGCAGATTAGGACAGGGGAAGGTTAACTATGGCTACACCTTC; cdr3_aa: CATSRLGQGKVNYGYTF
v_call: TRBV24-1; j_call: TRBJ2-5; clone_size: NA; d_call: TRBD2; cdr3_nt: TGTGCCACCAGTGATCCCCAGGAGGGACTAGTTCAAGAGACCCAGTACTTC; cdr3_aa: CATSDPQEGLVQETQYF
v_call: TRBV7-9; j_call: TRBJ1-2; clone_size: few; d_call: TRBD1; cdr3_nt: TGTGCCAGCAGCCCCGACAGGGCGGGCTACACCTTC; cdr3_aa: CASSPDRAGYTF
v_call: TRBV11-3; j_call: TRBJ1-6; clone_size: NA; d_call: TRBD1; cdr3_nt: TGTGCCAGCAGCTTAGGGGACAGGGGGGATTCACCCCTCCACTTT; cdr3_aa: CASSLGDRGDSPLHF
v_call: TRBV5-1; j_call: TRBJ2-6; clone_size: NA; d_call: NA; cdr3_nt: TGCGCCAGCAGCCCGGGGGTAAACTCTGGGGCCAACGTCCTGACTTTC; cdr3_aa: CASSPGVNSGANVLTF
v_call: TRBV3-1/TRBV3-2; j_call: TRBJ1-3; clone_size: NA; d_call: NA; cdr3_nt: TGTGCCAGCAGCCCAAAACAGGGACCATGGTCTGGAAACACCATATATTTT; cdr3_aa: CASSPKQGPWSGNTIYF
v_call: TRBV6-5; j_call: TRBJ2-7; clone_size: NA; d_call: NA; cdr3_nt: TGTGCCAGCAGAGGGACTGCTTCCTACGAGCAGTACTTC; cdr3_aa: CASRGTASYEQYF
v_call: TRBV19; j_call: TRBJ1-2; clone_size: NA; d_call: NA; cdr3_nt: TGTGCCAGTAGTATTCTGAACGAGATCCCCGATGGCTACACCTTC; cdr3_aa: CASSILNEIPDGYTF
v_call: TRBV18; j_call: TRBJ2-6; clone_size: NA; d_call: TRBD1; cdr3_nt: TGTGCCAGCTCACCACTGAATTCCGGGACAGGACGCTCTGGGGCCAACGTCCTGACTTTC; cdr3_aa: CASSPLNSGTGRSGANVLTF
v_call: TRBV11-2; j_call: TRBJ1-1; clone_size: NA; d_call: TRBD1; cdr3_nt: TGTGCCAGCAGCCCTGGGGGGACAGGGAATTTTCAATCCCACACTGAAGCTTTCTTT; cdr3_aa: CASSPGGTGNFQSHTEAFF
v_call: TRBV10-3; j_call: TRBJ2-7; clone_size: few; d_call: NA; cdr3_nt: TGTGCCATCAGTGGCGGGGAAGGGATGAGCTACGAGCAGTACTTC; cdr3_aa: CAISGGEGMSYEQYF
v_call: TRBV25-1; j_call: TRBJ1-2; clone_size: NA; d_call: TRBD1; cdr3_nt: TGTGCCAGCAGTGCCAACAGGGGGCCAGACGGCTATGGCTACACCTTC; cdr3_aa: CASSANRGPDGYGYTF
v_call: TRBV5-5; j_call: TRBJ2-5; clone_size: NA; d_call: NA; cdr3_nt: TGTGCCAGCAGCATACTAGAGACCCAGTACTTC; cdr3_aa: CASSILETQYF
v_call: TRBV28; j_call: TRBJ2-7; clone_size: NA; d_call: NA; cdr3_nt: TGTGCCAGCAGTTTCTGGTCTGAGAGCTCCTACGAGCAGTACTTC; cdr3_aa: CASSFWSESSYEQYF
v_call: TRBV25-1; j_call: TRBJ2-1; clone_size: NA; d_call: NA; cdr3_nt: TGTGCCAGCAGTGGACAAAGCTCCTACAATGAGCAGTTCTTC; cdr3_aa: CASSGQSSYNEQFF
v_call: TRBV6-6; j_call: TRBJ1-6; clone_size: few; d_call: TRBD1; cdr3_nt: TGTGCCAGCAGTCCACTCGGGGCGGGACAGGGGGATTCACCCCTCCACTTT; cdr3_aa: CASSPLGAGQGDSPLHF
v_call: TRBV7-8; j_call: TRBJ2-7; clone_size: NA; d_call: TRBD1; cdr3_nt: TGTGCCAGCAGCCATCGGGACAGGGTACACGAGCAGTACTTC; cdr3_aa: CASSHRDRVHEQYF
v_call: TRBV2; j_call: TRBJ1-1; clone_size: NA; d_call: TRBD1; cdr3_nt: TGTGCCACCGCTACCGATTTCGGGACAGGGGAAGCTTTCTTT; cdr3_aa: CATATDFGTGEAFF
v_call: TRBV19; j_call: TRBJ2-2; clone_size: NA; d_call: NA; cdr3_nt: TGTGCCAGTAGCGCTAAGCGTGGGGGCGGGCGTTACACCGGGGAGCTGTTTTTT; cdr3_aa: CASSAKRGGGRYTGELFF
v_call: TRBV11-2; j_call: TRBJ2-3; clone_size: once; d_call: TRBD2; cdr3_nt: TGTGCCAGCAGCTTAGATCCAACGACTAGCGGGGGCACAGATACGCAGTATTTT; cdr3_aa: CASSLDPTTSGGTDTQYF
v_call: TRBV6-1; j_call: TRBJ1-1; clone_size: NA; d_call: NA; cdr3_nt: TGTGCCAGCAGTGAGTTTGCTAGTATCACTGAAGCTTTCTTT; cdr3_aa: CASSEFASITEAFF
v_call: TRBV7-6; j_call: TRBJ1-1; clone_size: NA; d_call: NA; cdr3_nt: TGTGCCAGCAGCTCGCAACAGGGCGGCCTGAACACTGAAGCTTTCTTT; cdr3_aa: CASSSQQGGLNTEAFF
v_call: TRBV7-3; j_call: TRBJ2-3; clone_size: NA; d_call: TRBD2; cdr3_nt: TGTGCCAGCAGCCCGAGCGGGGGGGAAGATACGCAGTATTTT; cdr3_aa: CASSPSGGEDTQYF
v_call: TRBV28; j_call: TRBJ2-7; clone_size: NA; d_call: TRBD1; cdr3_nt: TGTGCCAGCAGTTCCACAGGGGGCGGTTACGAGCAGTACTTC; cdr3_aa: CASSSTGGGYEQYF
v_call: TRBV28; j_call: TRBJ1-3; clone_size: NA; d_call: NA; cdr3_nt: TGTGCCAGCAGTTTACCCTCAGGGGTCAACTCTGGAAACACCATATATTTT; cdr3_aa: CASSLPSGVNSGNTIYF
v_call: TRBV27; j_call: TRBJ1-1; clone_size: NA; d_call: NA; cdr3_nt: TGTGCCAGCAGTTTACAGAGGATGAACACTGAAGCTTTCTTT; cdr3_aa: CASSLQRMNTEAFF
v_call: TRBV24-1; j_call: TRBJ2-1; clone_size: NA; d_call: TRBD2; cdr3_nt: TGTGCCACCAGTGATCCGGCTAGCGGGGAGAAGTTTCAGTTCTTC; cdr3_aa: CATSDPASGEKFQFF
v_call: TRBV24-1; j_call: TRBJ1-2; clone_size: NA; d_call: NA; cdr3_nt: TGTGCCACGGAAGACAGGAGCTATGGCTACACCTTC; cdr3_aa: CATEDRSYGYTF
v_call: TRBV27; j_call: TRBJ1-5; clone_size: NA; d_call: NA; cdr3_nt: TGTGCCAGCAGCCCTAACAATCAGCCCCAGCATTTT; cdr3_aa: CASSPNNQPQHF
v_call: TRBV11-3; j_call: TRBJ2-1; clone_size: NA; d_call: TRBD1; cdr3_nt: TGTGCCAGCAGTTCCGGGACAGTTTTTTACAATGAGCAGTTCTTC; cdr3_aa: CASSSGTVFYNEQFF
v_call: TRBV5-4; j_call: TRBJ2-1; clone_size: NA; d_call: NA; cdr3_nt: TGTGCCAGCAGCTTGATGGGGGGAGCCTACAATGAGCAGTTCTTC; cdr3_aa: CASSLMGGAYNEQFF
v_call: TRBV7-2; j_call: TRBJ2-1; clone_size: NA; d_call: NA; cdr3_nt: TGTGCCAGCAGCTTGGGCCTATACAATGAGCAGTTCTTC; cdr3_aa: CASSLGLYNEQFF
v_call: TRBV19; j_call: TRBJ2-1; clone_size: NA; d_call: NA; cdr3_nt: TGTGCCAGTAATTTTTTGGGCCACAATGAGCAGTTCTTC; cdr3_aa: CASNFLGHNEQFF
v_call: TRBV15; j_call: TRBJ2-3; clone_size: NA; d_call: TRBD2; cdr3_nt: TGTGCCACCAGGACTAGCCGGGCAGATACGCAGTATTTT; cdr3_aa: CATRTSRADTQYF
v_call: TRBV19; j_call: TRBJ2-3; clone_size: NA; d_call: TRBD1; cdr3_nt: TGTGCCAGTGGGGAGGGACAGGGCTTGCATACGCAGTATTTT; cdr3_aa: CASGEGQGLHTQYF
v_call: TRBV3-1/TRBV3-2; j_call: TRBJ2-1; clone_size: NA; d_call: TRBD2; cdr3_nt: TGTGCCAGCAGCCAAGATTTCGGGCGGGGGGGTGAGCAGTTCTTC; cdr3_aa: CASSQDFGRGGEQFF
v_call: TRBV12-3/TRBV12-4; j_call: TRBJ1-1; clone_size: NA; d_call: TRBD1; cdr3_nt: TGTGCCAGCAGGGGGGACAGGGGCCAGGGAGCTTTCTTT; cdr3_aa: CASRGDRGQGAFF
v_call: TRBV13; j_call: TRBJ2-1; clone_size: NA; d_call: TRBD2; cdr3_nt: TGTGCCAGCAGCTTATCGGGTGGGAGGGCCTACAATGAGCAGTTCTTC; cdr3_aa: CASSLSGGRAYNEQFF
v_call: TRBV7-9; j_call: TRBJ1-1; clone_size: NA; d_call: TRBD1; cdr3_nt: TGTGCCAGCAGCCAGGGGGTTGCGAACACTGAAGCTTTCTTT; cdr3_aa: CASSQGVANTEAFF
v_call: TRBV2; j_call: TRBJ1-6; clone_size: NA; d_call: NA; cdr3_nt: TGTGCCAGCAGAGCAGGGTATTCGCCCCTCCACTTT; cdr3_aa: CASRAGYSPLHF
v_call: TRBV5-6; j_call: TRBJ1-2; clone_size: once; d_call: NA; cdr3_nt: TGTGCCAGCAGCGCCCGGAGTAACTATGGCTACACCTTC; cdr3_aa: CASSARSNYGYTF
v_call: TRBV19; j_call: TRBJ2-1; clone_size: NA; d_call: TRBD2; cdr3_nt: TGTGCCAGTAGTATATTTAGCGGGGGGGCCAGTGAGCAGTTCTTC; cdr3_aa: CASSIFSGGASEQFF
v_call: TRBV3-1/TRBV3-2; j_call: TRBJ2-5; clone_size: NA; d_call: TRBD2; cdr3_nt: TGTGCCAGCAGCCAATGGGGACTAGCGGGAGGGGAAGAGACCCAGTACTTC; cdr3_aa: CASSQWGLAGGEETQYF
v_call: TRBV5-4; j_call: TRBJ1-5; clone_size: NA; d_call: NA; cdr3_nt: TGTGCCAGCAGCCGAGAAATGGATCAGCCCCAGCATTTT; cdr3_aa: CASSREMDQPQHF
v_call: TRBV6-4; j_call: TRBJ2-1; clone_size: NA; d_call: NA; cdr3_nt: TGTGCCAGCAGTGACAGTACTAGATCCAATGAGCAGTTCTTC; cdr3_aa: CASSDSTRSNEQFF
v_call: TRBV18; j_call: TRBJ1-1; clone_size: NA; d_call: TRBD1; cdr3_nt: TGTGCCAGCTCAGCCGACAGGGTCCCTGAAGCTTTCTTT; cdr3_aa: CASSADRVPEAFF
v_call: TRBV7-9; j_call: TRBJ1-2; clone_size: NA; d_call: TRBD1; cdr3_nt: TGTGCCAGCAGCTGGGGGACAGGGAACTATGGCTACACCTTC; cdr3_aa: CASSWGTGNYGYTF
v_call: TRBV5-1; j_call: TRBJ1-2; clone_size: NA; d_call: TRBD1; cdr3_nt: TGCGCCAGCAGCTCAGGACAGGGCCTGGGTGGCTACACCTTC; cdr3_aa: CASSSGQGLGGYTF
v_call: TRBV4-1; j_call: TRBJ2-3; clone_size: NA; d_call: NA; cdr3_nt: TGCGCCAGCAGCCAAGGGAGGGGGGGGCAGGGAGATACGCAGTATTTT; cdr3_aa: CASSQGRGGQGDTQYF
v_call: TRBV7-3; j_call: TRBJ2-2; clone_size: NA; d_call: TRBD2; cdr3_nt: TGTGCCAGCAGCTTAATGAGTCCGGGAGGCCAAGGTGGGGAGCTGTTTTTT; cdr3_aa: CASSLMSPGGQGGELFF